The rows below give T cell receptor beta chains drawn from one sample of a study of cytomegalovirus exposure and HLA in healthy donors. The protocol was immunoSEQ multiplex PCR, while the TCRdb copy is restricted to in-frame clones and leaves out a portion. The table has over 60,000 clones, 65% to 80% seen once. Sequencing was performed on PBMCs. These receptors all stem from a man between 65 and 85 years old in good health and CMV-seronegative. Both conserved end residues are trimmed from each CDR3. Clone size is given for some rows only: seen once, a few or many times, or a class if the clone is expanded.

clone size,J gene,V gene,CDR3 length,CDR3 protein
many,TRBJ1-4,TRBV6-6,11,ASSYSQQFGLF
-,TRBJ2-3,TRBV28,12,ASRPQGVTDTQY
-,TRBJ2-5,TRBV11-2,14,ASSLDRRVGAETQY
-,TRBJ2-7,TRBV30,12,AWSRTGATYEQY
few,TRBJ2-7,TRBV6-1,11,ASRGQATGEQY
-,TRBJ2-7,TRBV28,12,ASSQGQTWGEQY
few,TRBJ1-5,TRBV11-2,13,ASSFSEHSNQPQH
few,TRBJ1-1,TRBV7-8,13,ASSLESPPSRAAF
-,TRBJ1-6,TRBV5-1,13,ASSLDSIPNSPLH
-,TRBJ2-2,TRBV29-1,13,SVEAPRGGTGELF
-,TRBJ2-1,TRBV5-5,10,ASSLLAGEQF
-,TRBJ2-7,TRBV6-1,13,ASSGGTGTPYEQY
few,TRBJ2-3,TRBV15,15,ATSRDGGWLAGDTQY
-,TRBJ2-5,TRBV7-2,12,ASSVGQSGETQY
-,TRBJ2-3,TRBV15,12,ATSKGGSTDTQY
many,TRBJ2-1,TRBV5-1,14,ASSPGWGGAANEQF
once,TRBJ1-4,TRBV18,14,ASSPNRGTKNEKLF
-,TRBJ1-2,TRBV28,11,ASSLGTGRGYT
-,TRBJ2-3,TRBV11-2,11,ASSFQDSYTQY
-,TRBJ2-7,TRBV7-9,12,ASSWETGGGEQY
-,TRBJ2-7,TRBV7-2,12,ASSIGTGAYEQY
few,TRBJ1-2,TRBV5-6,9,ASSLQAGYT
-,TRBJ2-3,TRBV6-1,12,ASSSGLEGDTQY
-,TRBJ1-2,TRBV4-1,15,ASSQDPARRRNYGYT
-,TRBJ1-1,TRBV5-8,12,ASSLPGKNTEAF
-,TRBJ2-5,TRBV9,15,ASSVGLAGGTQETQY